These 27 T cell receptor beta chains came from one sample sequenced in a study of T-cell reconstitution after alpha-beta-depleted transplantation in children. Unique molecular identifiers were incorporated into the prepared TCRbeta library. TCRdb reanalysed the PCR reads using MiXCR and keeps one entry per CDR3 protein. The sample lists 700,000 or so distinct CDR3 sequences; around 12% were seen once. The starting material was PBMCs, obtained before TCRalphabeta/CD19-depleted stem cell transplant. These receptors originate from a girl aged 2 to 9 with congenital amegakaryocytic thrombocytopenia, due to receive a stem cell transplant.

At least ten counts were recorded for this clonotype. This chain joins TRBV7-6 and TRBJ2-1; D gene unclear. CDR1 and CDR2 from the germline V gene are SGHVS and FNYEAQ. Trimming cost V 2 bases and J 4 bases, with 9 bases left between them. The CDR3 totals 14 residues. CDR3 loop: CASSLLPPYNEQFF. In DNA, the CDR3 is TGTGCCAGCAGCTTACTCCCGCCTTACAATGAGCAGTTCTTC.

The chain recombines TRBV20-1 with TRBJ2-1, with D possibly matching TRBD1 (6 bases). The CDR3 consists of 14 residues. CDR1 and CDR2 from the germline V gene are DFQATT and SNEGSKA (reference sequence). CDR3 bases: TGCTCTGGGGGCCCCGCTCCCGTTTACAATGAGCAGTTCTTC. Residues: CSGGPAPVYNEQFF.

About this clonotype itself: One end of the junction varies from germline; a read error may be responsible. The rearrangement uses TRBV20-1 and TRBJ2-5, with D uncertain. This CDR3 region has 17 residues. Germline V lookup: CDR1 DFQATT, CDR2 SNEGSKA (reference sequence). CDR3 sequence reads: CCARDPPLPVPQETQYF. Here the CDR3 DNA reads TGCTGTGCTAGAGATCCGCCCCTCCCGGTACCCCAAGAGACCCAGTACTTC.

In its sample, this clonotype was seen many times. The rearrangement uses TRBV27 and TRBJ1-1; TRBD1 agrees at 10 bases. Germline-derived CDR1 and CDR2 are MNHEY and SMNVEV (reference sequence). After removal of 2 bases from V and 9 bases from J, the junction contained 3 bases not matched to a gene. The CDR3 contains 13 residues. CDR3 region: CASSLRGQGKAFF. The CDR3 DNA reads as TGTGCCAGCAGTTTAAGGGGACAGGGGAAAGCTTTCTTT.

This clonotype was detected a few times. The chain links TRBV12-3 or TRBV12-4 to TRBJ1-3; D might be TRBD1 (6 bases). V was clipped by 6 bases and J by 0 bases, with 12 bases between them. The CDR3 loop spans 15 amino acids. CDR3 amino acids: CASRPGQNSGNTIYF. CDR3 sequence (DNA): TGTGCCAGCAGACCCGGACAGAACTCTGGAAACACCATATATTTT.

Many counts were recorded for this clonotype. The gene calls are TRBV12-3 or TRBV12-4 and TRBJ2-2; unclear D gene. V shed 6 bases and J shed 6 bases, with 14 bases lying between them. The CDR3 loop spans 14 amino acids. DNA of the CDR3: TGTGCCAGCAGCAATATTTGGGCCCCCGGGGAGCTGTTTTTT. The encoded protein is CASSNIWAPGELFF.

The rearrangement joins TRBV28 to TRBJ2-6; 8 bases align to TRBD1. The V gene's germline CDR1 is MDHEN and CDR2 SYDVKM. This CDR3 contains 20 residues. After removal of 2 bases from V and 7 bases from J, the junction contained 19 bases not matched to a gene. CDR3 nucleotide sequence: TGTGCCAGCAGTTTAGTTTTACGGACAGGGACGTCTAATCAAGCCAACGTCCTGACTTTC. Amino acids: CASSLVLRTGTSNQANVLTF.

This clonotype was found a few times. The rearrangement joins TRBV14 to TRBJ1-1; 7 bases are shared with TRBD1. The trim removed 5 bases at V and 4 bases at J, leaving 10 bases unmatched. The CDR3 spans 15 residues. Germline CDR1 reads SGHDN; CDR2 reads FVKESK. This chain's CDR3 is CASSSNRGLGTEAFF. For the CDR3, the DNA is TGTGCCAGCAGCTCGAACAGGGGTTTGGGCACTGAAGCTTTCTTT.

This clonotype occurred many times. The CDR3 loop reads CSATRTPINTDTQYF. In DNA, the CDR3 is TGCAGTGCTACCCGCACACCAATAAACACAGATACGCAGTATTTT. J is TRBJ2-3 and V is TRBV20-1; D gene ambiguous. Per germline, CDR1 DFQATT and CDR2 SNEGSKA (reference sequence). This CDR3 has 15 amino acids. V lost 4 bases, J lost 2 bases, and 16 bases lay in between.

This clonotype was seen repeatedly, ten times or more. This chain uses TRBV20-1 with TRBJ2-7; the match to TRBD1 covers 8 bases. The CDR3 totals 14 residues. Trimming cost V 5 bases and J 3 bases; bases outside gene matches: 9. Germline CDR1 reads DFQATT; CDR2 reads SNEGSKA (reference sequence). The CDR3: CSADRTGKGYEQYF. The CDR3 DNA reads as TGCAGTGCTGATAGGACAGGGAAGGGCTACGAGCAGTACTTC.

The V and J genes are TRBV11-1 and TRBJ2-1; D could derive from TRBD1 or TRBD2 (5 bases each). The V end was cut by 3 bases, the J end by 6 bases, with 18 bases between. Germline V gene data show CDR1 as SGHAT and CDR2 as FQDESV (reference sequence). The CDR3 is made up of 16 amino acids. CDR3 region: CASSFEPGTEVNEQFF. The CDR3 bases are TGTGCCAGCAGCTTCGAACCCGGGACGGAGGTCAATGAGCAGTTCTTC.

This clonotype was seen ten or more times. V is TRBV20-1 and J is TRBJ2-3, with D perhaps TRBD2 (6 bases). Germline lookup yields CDR1 DFQATT and CDR2 SNEGSKA (reference sequence). The CDR3 is 14 residues long. Trimming stripped 6 bases from V and 6 bases from J, with 19 bases between. The DNA for the CDR3 is TGCAGTGCCGCACCGGGACTTCTTGGGGATACGCAGTATTTT. It yields the protein CSAAPGLLGDTQYF.

At least ten counts were recorded for this clonotype. This rearrangement joins TRBV10-3 to TRBJ2-1; 12 nucleotides align to TRBD2. This CDR3 is 15 amino acids long. Germline lookup yields CDR1 ENHRY and CDR2 SYGVKD. V lost 6 bases and J lost 7; bases outside the gene matches: 7. In DNA, the CDR3 is TGTGCCATCAGCCTAGCGGGAGGGGACTGGAATGAGCAGTTCTTC. Amino acids: CAISLAGGDWNEQFF.

There are a few counts of this clonotype. V and J are TRBV11-2 and TRBJ2-7; D possibly corresponds to TRBD2 (6 bases). Per germline, CDR1 SGHAT and CDR2 FQNNGV. There are 13 residues in the CDR3. V was clipped by 7 bases and J by 0 bases, with 10 bases between them. Here the CDR3 reads CASKLTSSYEQYF. DNA of the CDR3: TGTGCCAGCAAACTGACTAGCTCCTACGAGCAGTACTTC.

This clonotype has more than one count but fewer than ten. This chain joins TRBV7-2 and TRBJ2-3; 8 bases map to TRBD2. Germline trimming cut 5 bases from V and 0 bases from J; bases unmatched to any gene: 10. This CDR3 has 17 amino acids. Germline V gene sequence: CDR1 SGHTA, CDR2 FQGNSA. Written as DNA, the CDR3 is TGTGCCAGCAGCGCCCCCGGCGCTAGCGGGAGCACAGATACGCAGTATTTT. Its protein is CASSAPGASGSTDTQYF.

This clonotype was recorded at least ten times. Here the CDR3 DNA reads TGTGCCAGCAGTCCGGGACTAGCGGAGGAAAACACCGGGGAGCTGTTTTTT. Translation gives CASSPGLAEENTGELFF. This chain links TRBV12-3 or TRBV12-4 with TRBJ2-2; TRBD2 matches at 11 bases. The CDR3 is 17 amino acids. V was clipped by 5 bases and J by 2 bases; unmatched bases: 7.

This clonotype showed up just a few times. The chain links TRBV7-8 to TRBJ2-5, with 7 bases matching TRBD1. This CDR3 region has 16 residues. Germline CDR1 and CDR2: SGHVS and FQNEAQ. J lost 2 bases, V lost 5 bases, and 11 bases had no gene match. CDR3: CASSPGGAVAQETQYF. The CDR3 region has the DNA TGTGCCAGCAGCCCAGGGGGTGCGGTAGCACAAGAGACCCAGTACTTC.

This clonotype has only a few counts. The V call is TRBV12-3 or TRBV12-4, the J call TRBJ1-1, with D maybe TRBD1 (5 bases). This CDR3 contains 14 residues. The V gene lost 7 bases and the J gene lost 4 bases, with 16 bases spanning the gap. The chain's CDR3 is CASTPWGVGTEAFF. The DNA of the CDR3 is TGTGCCAGCACCCCTTGGGGGGTGGGCACTGAAGCTTTCTTT.

This clonotype was seen many times. The chain carries TRBV20-1 and TRBJ1-1; D may be TRBD1 (5 bases). This CDR3 is 14 amino acids long. V dropped 3 bases and J dropped 5 bases, with 16 bases sitting between them. From germline, CDR1 is DFQATT and CDR2 SNEGSKA (reference sequence). As DNA, the CDR3 is TGCAGTGCTAGTATGTCTGGGGGTCCAACTGAAGCTTTCTTT. Translated, it gives CSASMSGGPTEAFF.

This clonotype was counted many times. CDR3 DNA: TGCGCCAGCAGCTTAATCTCGACGGGGGACACTGAAGCTTTCTTT. Encoded protein: CASSLISTGDTEAFF. The chain uses TRBV5-1 and TRBJ1-1; D is perhaps TRBD1 (5 bases). CDR1 is SGHRS and CDR2 is YFSETQ in the germline V gene. Trimming took 2 bases from V and 3 from J, leaving 14 bases between them. The CDR3 spans 15 residues.

This clonotype was seen ten or more times. This sequence joins TRBV6-5 and TRBJ1-5; D remains ambiguous. CDR1 is MNHEY and CDR2 is SVGAGI in the germline V gene. The CDR3 runs 16 residues. V dropped 4 bases and J dropped 6 bases, with 19 bases sitting between them. CDR3 protein: CASSSLGVSPGQPQHF. The DNA for the CDR3 is TGTGCCAGCAGTTCCCTCGGGGTTTCCCCGGGTCAGCCCCAGCATTTT.

This clonotype appeared many times. The V gene is TRBV20-1, the J gene TRBJ2-7, with TRBD1 matching over 8 bases. The V gene end was trimmed by 6 bases and the J gene end by 5 bases; junction bases not matched to a gene: 6. Germline CDR1 and CDR2: DFQATT and SNEGSKA (reference sequence). This CDR3 comprises 12 residues. DNA for the CDR3: TGCAGTGCAAGGACAGGGTCCCACGAGCAGTACTTC. The encoded protein is CSARTGSHEQYF.

In its sample, this clonotype was seen once. This likely comes from a read error, as the CDR3 has no conserved phenylalanine or tryptophan at its end. The chain links TRBV20-1 to TRBJ1-3; D is uncertain. Germline CDR1 and CDR2: DFQATT and SNEGSKA (reference sequence). With 1 base removed from V and 0 bases from J, the gap between germline ends came to 13 bases. This CDR3 has 16 residues. CDR3 region: CSARVGSGASGNTIYL. DNA of the CDR3: TGCAGTGCTAGAGTGGGGTCGGGAGCCTCTGGAAACACCATATATTTA.

This rearrangement joins TRBV3-1 to TRBJ2-3, with D perhaps TRBD1 (5 bases). The CDR3 contains 17 residues. Germline CDR1 reads LGHDT; CDR2 reads YNNKEL (reference sequence). Trimming removed 1 base at V and 2 bases at J, with 16 bases between. The CDR3 DNA follows: TGTGCCAGCAGCCAAGTCCCAGGGCGCCAGAACACAGATACGCAGTATTTT. This encodes CASSQVPGRQNTDTQYF.

This rearrangement joins TRBV7-9 to TRBJ2-6; D is unresolved. The CDR3 has 16 residues. Germline CDR1 SEHNR, CDR2 FQNEAQ (reference sequence). V was cut by 4 bases and J by 0 bases, with 10 bases left in between. For the CDR3, the DNA is TGTGCCAGCAGCTCCTATATTGTCTCTGGGGCCAACGTCCTGACTTTC. Amino acid sequence: CASSSYIVSGANVLTF.

This clonotype was seen ten or more times. The chain joins TRBV28 to TRBJ2-2; the D gene is possibly TRBD2 (6 bases). This CDR3 region has 12 residues. Germline V lookup: CDR1 MDHEN, CDR2 SYDVKM. Trimming cost V 6 bases and J 6 bases, with 8 bases left between them. As DNA, the CDR3 is TGTGCCAGCAGCCGACTAGCCGGGGAGCTGTTTTTT. Its protein product is CASSRLAGELFF.

In its sample, this clonotype was seen many times. The genes are TRBV11-2 and TRBJ2-3; no definite D call. With 3 bases removed from V and 0 bases from J, the gap between germline ends came to 10 bases. This CDR3 spans 15 amino acids. Germline-derived CDR1 and CDR2 are SGHAT and FQNNGV. Here the CDR3 DNA reads TGTGCCAGCAGCTTGGACCTCTCGAGCACAGATACGCAGTATTTT. It yields the protein CASSLDLSSTDTQYF.